These T cell receptor beta chains were read from a single sample in a study of early T cells in non-severe SARS-CoV-2 infection. TCRdb reprocessed the 5' RACE reads with MiXCR, giving one entry per CDR3 protein. Seen here are more than 60,000 distinct CDR3 sequences, roughly 12% observed once, and the top ten hold roughly 2.5%. Specimen: whole blood, collected at baseline. The receptor set was obtained from an adult who was a healthcare worker with PCR-confirmed SARS-CoV-2 infection or an uninfected control (not recorded which). The CDR3 runs from the conserved cysteine through the conserved F or W. The order of the fields is V gene, D gene, J gene, CDR3 protein. A D gene is named only where the DNA matches it firmly.

>TRBV20-1|-|TRBJ1-6
CSASPTADSPLHF
>TRBV6-2/TRBV6-3|-|TRBJ1-6
CASSSTDNSPLHF
>TRBV25-1|TRBD1|TRBJ1-2
CASSANRGGYTF
>TRBV11-2|-|TRBJ2-2
CASSFKNTGELFF
>TRBV18|-|TRBJ1-4
CASSPTGGANEKLFF
>TRBV2|-|TRBJ2-7
CASSGRDEQYF
>TRBV18|-|TRBJ2-2
CASSPDRLMNTGELFF
>TRBV12-3/TRBV12-4|TRBD2|TRBJ2-3
CASSFRAGGDTQYF
>TRBV9|-|TRBJ2-6
CASSPAARFSSGANVLTF
>TRBV11-2|-|TRBJ2-4
CASSYTGLGDSKNIQYF
>TRBV3-1|-|TRBJ2-1
CASSPARLRSYNEQFF
>TRBV28|-|TRBJ2-3
CASSALGITDTQYF
>TRBV5-4|-|TRBJ2-3
CASSLEPGAQITQYF
>TRBV11-2|-|TRBJ1-1
CASSPLTRTEAFF
>TRBV2|-|TRBJ1-2
CASSESQQAVGVYGYTF
>TRBV7-2|-|TRBJ1-6
CASRPTGKESPLHF
>TRBV2|TRBD1|TRBJ2-3
CASRPDRVTDTQYF
>TRBV13|TRBD1|TRBJ1-2
CASSSLQGADGYTF
>TRBV12-3/TRBV12-4|-|TRBJ1-2
CASSLQAFYGYTF
>TRBV19|-|TRBJ1-5
CASRTPGRVGTGNQPQHF
>TRBV20-1|-|TRBJ2-1
CSAPYGWNEQFF
>TRBV7-2|-|TRBJ2-2
CASSRTGATTGTGELFF
>TRBV10-1|-|TRBJ2-7
CASSEPSFGEQYF
>TRBV4-3|TRBD1|TRBJ2-7
CASSQRGQTEQYF
>TRBV7-9|-|TRBJ1-4
CASSYNEKLFF
>TRBV20-1|-|TRBJ2-7
CSASTNRIYEQYF
>TRBV5-1|-|TRBJ1-2
CASSLGLREAGYTF
>TRBV5-1|-|TRBJ2-3
CASSFPRFHTDTQYF
>TRBV5-4|-|TRBJ2-3
CASRPIGTDTQYF
>TRBV4-1|-|TRBJ2-5
CASSQDGVDQETQYF
>TRBV2|-|TRBJ2-3
CASSETRYTDTQYF
>TRBV12-3/TRBV12-4|TRBD1|TRBJ1-1
CASSSDRASGNTEAFF
>TRBV7-9|-|TRBJ2-1
CASSLGGGRRGYYNEQFF
>TRBV6-2/TRBV6-3|-|TRBJ1-2
CASSRVTTVNYGYTF
>TRBV6-5|TRBD1|TRBJ2-4
CASSRDRGDIQYF
>TRBV19|TRBD1|TRBJ2-1
CATLPVGGPFYNEQFF
>TRBV9|TRBD1|TRBJ1-5
CASSPTGINQPQHF
>TRBV25-1|-|TRBJ2-2
CASNTGSRGTGELFF
>TRBV24-1|-|TRBJ1-1
CATSDLDSMSEAFF
>TRBV20-1|-|TRBJ1-2
CSALGTDKFYGYTF
>TRBV6-1|TRBD1|TRBJ2-5
CATHQRGRQETQYF
>TRBV4-1|-|TRBJ2-2
CASSLKPGGTGELFF
>TRBV12-3/TRBV12-4|-|TRBJ1-6
CASSLGEGLNSPLHF
>TRBV11-1|-|TRBJ2-4
CASSLSPQNIQYF
>TRBV10-1|TRBD2|TRBJ2-1
CASSGPETSGLNEQFF
>TRBV27|TRBD2|TRBJ2-1
CASSYGTSGVDEQFF
>TRBV12-3/TRBV12-4|TRBD1|TRBJ2-3
CASSGTGSTDTQYF
>TRBV5-1|TRBD1|TRBJ1-1
CASSIRPGTGTNTEAFF
>TRBV7-2|-|TRBJ2-1
CASTSGSASYNEQFF
>TRBV2|-|TRBJ2-7
CARGQSAYEQYF
>TRBV4-1|-|TRBJ1-1
CASSPLFTSEAFF
>TRBV5-4|TRBD1|TRBJ2-2
CASSPEGQGRTGELFF
>TRBV7-2|-|TRBJ2-3
CASSLGPITDTQYF